The T cell receptor beta chain described here comes from a study of blood T cell repertoires in COVID-19 (dated by TCRdb to 2020 to 2021). At the level of the whole study: The collaborator samples originated in the United States, Italy and Spain and spanned the acute and convalescent phases of COVID-19. The prospective study material was composed of cDNA or gDNA derived from T cells, B-cell-depleted T cells, or PBMCs. The dataset comprised deeply sampled blood TCRbeta repertoires from subjects exposed to, actively infected with, or recovered from COVID-19. The repertoires were released in a freely available public database meant as a resource for research on the immune response to SARS-CoV-2. The samples were drawn from two sources: the first 160 participants of the ongoing ImmuneRACE study, and over 1,000 subjects contributed by 6 global collaborators. Sample metadata almost always included a de-identified subject ID, COVID-19 status, age in years and sex. Where available, HLA class I and class II types were obtained from metadata supplied by the sample provider rather than from assay-based typing.

The collaborating institutions used their own protocols to collect whole blood in K2EDTA tubes. Collaborator samples were shipped for TCRbeta analysis as frozen whole blood, isolated PBMCs, or DNA extracted from either sample type. The immunoSEQ Assay, a bias-controlled multiplex PCR, was used to amplify TCRbeta CDR3 regions from genomic DNA. As for how the authors treated the data: The number of nucleated cells in each sample was estimated from the amplification of reference gene primers within the assay. To quantify the absolute abundance of each unique TCRbeta CDR3 rearrangement, sequence reads were collapsed and filtered. Productive Simpson clonality was computed per sample as the square root of Simpson's diversity index over productive rearrangements. TCRdb carries this immuneACCESS record with in-frame sequences only. Its versions omit some clonotypes, under half of them owing to an unresolved V gene in the studies checked, with the rest unexplained. That table is the source of V, J and clone size, and D and trimming were worked out from the DNA. Counted in this sample were 200,000 to 250,000 clones; 60% to 85% of them appeared once. The leading ten clones occupy more than 7% of the sample.

In regard to this clone: What antigen it recognizes has not been identified. It has no much larger one-base neighbor in the sample; base qualities were not kept.

The investigation overall reported the following: How much clinical and demographic metadata was included differed by source and by participant, and the metadata was provided uncurated.

The receptor was isolated from a woman aged 70-85 years with acute or convalescent COVID-19. Sequences were obtained from peripheral blood.

The DNA reads as follows: TGTGCCAGCAGCGCTGAGAGGACAACTAATGAAAAACTGTTTTTT. The translation is CASSAERTTNEKLFF. Rearrangement joined TRBV7-2 to TRBJ1-4; a confident D gene designation cannot be given. V is pared back by 5 bases and J by 0 bases, with 10 bases lying between the germline termini. The CDR1 and CDR2 encoded by the germline V gene are SGHTA and FQGNSA. Counted from cysteine to phenylalanine, this CDR3 has 15 amino acids. The kept DNA is CDR3 alone, 45 bases in frame from the first base.